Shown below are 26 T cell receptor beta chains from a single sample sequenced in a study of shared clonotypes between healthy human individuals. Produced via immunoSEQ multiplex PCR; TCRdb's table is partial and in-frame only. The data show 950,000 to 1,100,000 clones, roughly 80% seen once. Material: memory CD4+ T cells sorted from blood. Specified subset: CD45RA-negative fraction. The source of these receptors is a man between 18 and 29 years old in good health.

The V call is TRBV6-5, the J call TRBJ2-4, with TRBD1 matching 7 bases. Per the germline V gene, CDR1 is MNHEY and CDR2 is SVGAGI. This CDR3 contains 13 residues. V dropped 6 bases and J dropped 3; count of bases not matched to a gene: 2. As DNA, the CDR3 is TGTGCCAGCAGCAGACAGGGCAAAAACATTCAGTACTTC. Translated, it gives CASSRQGKNIQYF.

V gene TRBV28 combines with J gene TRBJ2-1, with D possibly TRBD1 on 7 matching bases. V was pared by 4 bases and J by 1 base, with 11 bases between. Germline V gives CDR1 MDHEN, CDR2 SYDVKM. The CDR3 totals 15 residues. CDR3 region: CASSSGGKSYNEQFF. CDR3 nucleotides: TGTGCCAGCAGTTCAGGGGGGAAGTCCTACAATGAGCAGTTCTTC.

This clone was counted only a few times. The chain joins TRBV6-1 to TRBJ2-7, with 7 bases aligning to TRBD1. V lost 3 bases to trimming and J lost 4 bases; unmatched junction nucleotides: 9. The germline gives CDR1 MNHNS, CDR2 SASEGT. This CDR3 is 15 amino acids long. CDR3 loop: CASSDRQGRVYEQYF. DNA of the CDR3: TGTGCCAGCAGTGACCGACAGGGTCGGGTTTACGAGCAGTACTTC.

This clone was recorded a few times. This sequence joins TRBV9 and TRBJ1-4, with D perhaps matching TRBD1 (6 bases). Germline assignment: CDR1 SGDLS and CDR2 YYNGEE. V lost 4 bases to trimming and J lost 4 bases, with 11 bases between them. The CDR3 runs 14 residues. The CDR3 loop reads CASSSEGGNEKLFF. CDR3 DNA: TGTGCCAGCAGCTCGGAAGGGGGTAATGAAAAACTGTTTTTT.

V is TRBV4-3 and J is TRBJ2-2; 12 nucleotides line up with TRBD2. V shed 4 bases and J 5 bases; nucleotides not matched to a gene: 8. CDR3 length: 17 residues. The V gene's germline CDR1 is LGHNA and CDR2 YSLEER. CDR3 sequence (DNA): TGCGCCAGCAGCCTAACGACTAGCGGGAGTGGAACCGGGGAGCTGTTTTTT. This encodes CASSLTTSGSGTGELFF.

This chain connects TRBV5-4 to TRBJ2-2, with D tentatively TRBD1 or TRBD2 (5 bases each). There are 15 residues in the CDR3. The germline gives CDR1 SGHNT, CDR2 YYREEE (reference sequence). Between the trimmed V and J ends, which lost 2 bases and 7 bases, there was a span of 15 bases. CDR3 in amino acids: CASSLEAGRGGELFF. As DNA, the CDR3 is TGTGCCAGCAGCTTAGAGGCAGGGAGAGGCGGGGAGCTGTTTTTT.

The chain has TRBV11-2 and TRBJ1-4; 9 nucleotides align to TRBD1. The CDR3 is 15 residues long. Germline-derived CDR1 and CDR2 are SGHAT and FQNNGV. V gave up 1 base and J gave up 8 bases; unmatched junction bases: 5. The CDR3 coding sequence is TGTGCCAGCAGCTTAGCCCCTGGACAGGGGGAAAAACTGTTTTTT. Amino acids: CASSLAPGQGEKLFF. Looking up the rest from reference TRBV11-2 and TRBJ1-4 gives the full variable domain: EAGVAQSPRYKIIEKRQSVAFWCNPISGHATLYWYQQILGQGPKLLIQFQNNGVVDDSQLPKDRFSAERLKGVDSTLKIQPAKLEDSAVYLCASSLAPGQGEKLFFGSGTQLSVL.

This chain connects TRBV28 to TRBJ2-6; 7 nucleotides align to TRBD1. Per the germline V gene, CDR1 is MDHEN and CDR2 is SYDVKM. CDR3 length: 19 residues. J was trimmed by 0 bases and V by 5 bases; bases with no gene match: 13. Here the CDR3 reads CASSGGLGGQNSGANVLTF. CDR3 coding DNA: TGTGCCAGCAGTGGGGGCCTAGGGGGACAGAACTCTGGGGCCAACGTCCTGACTTTC.

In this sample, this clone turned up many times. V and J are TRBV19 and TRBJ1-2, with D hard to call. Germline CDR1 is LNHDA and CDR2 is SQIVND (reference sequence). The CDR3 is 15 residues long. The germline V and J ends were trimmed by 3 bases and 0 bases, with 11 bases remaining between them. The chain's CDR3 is CASSMSGRSNYGYTF. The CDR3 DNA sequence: TGTGCCAGTAGTATGTCGGGCAGGTCTAACTATGGCTACACCTTC. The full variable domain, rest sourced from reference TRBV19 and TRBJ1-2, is DGGITQSPKYLFRKEGQNVTLSCEQNLNHDAMYWYRQDPGQGLRLIYYSQIVNDFQKGDIAEGYSVSREKKESFPLTVTSAQKNPTAFYLCASSMSGRSNYGYTFGSGTRLTVV.

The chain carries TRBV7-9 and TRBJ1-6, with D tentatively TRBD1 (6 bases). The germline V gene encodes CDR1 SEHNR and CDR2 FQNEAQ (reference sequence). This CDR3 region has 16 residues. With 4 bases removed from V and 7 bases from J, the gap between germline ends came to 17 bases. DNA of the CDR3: TGTGCCAGCAGCTCTATAGGGGGGACGGGGAATTCACCCCTCCACTTT. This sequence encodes CASSSIGGTGNSPLHF.

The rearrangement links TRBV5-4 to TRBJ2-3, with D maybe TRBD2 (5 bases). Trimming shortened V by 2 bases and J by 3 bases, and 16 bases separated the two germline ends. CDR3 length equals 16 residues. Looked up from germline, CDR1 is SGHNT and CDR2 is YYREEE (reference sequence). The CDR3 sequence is CASSLGGRAKTDTQYF. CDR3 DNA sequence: TGTGCCAGCAGCTTAGGAGGCCGCGCGAAAACAGATACGCAGTATTTT.

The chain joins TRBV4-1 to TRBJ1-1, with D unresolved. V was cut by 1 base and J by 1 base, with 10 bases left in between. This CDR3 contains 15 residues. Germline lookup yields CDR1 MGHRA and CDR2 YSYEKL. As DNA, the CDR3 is TGCGCCAGCAGCCAAGCTACGGTGGGGAACACTGAAGCTTTCTTT. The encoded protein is CASSQATVGNTEAFF.

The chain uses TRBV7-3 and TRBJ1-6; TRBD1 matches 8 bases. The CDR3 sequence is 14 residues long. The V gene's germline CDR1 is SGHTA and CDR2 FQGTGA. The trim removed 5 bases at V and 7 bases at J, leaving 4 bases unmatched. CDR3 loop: CASSRQGQNSPLHF. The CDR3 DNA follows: TGTGCCAGCAGCAGACAGGGGCAAAATTCACCCCTCCACTTT.

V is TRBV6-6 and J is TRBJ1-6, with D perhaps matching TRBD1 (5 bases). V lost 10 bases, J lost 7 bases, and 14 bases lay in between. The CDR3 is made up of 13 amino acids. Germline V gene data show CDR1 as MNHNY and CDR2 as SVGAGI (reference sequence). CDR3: CATGARGNSPLHF. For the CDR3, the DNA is TGTGCCACCGGGGCTCGGGGAAATTCACCCCTCCACTTT.

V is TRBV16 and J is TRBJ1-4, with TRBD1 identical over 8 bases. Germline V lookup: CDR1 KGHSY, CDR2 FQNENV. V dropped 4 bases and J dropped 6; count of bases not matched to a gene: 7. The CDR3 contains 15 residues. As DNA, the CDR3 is TGTGCCAGCAGCCCCCGACAGGGGTTCGATGAAAAACTGTTTTTT. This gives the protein CASSPRQGFDEKLFF.

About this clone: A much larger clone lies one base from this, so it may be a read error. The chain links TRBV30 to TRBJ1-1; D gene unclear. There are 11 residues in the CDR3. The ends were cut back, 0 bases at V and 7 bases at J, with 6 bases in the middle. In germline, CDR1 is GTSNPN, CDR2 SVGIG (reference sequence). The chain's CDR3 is CAWSVPVEAFF. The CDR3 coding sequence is TGTGCCTGGAGTGTACCGGTTGAAGCTTTCTTT.

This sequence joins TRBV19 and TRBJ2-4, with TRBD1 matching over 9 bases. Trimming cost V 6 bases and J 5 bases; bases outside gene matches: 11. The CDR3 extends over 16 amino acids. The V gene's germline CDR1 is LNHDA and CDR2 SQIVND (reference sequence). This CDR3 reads CASRATGQGRENIQYF. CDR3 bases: TGTGCCAGTAGGGCAACCGGACAGGGGAGGGAAAACATTCAGTACTTC. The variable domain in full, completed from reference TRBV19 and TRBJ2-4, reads DGGITQSPKYLFRKEGQNVTLSCEQNLNHDAMYWYRQDPGQGLRLIYYSQIVNDFQKGDIAEGYSVSREKKESFPLTVTSAQKNPTAFYLCASRATGQGRENIQYFGAGTRLSVL.

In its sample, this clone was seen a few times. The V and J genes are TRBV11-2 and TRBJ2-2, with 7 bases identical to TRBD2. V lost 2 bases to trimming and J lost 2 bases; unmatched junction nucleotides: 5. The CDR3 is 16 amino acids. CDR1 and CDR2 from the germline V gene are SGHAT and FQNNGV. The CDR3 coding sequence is TGTGCCAGCAGCTTATGGGCGGGAGTAAACACCGGGGAGCTGTTTTTT. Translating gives CASSLWAGVNTGELFF.

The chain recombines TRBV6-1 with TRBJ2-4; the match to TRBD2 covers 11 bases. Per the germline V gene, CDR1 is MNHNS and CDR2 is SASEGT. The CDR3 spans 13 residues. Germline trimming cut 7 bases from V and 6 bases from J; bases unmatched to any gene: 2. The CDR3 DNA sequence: TGTGCCAGCACCCTAGCGGGGGGAAACATTCAGTACTTC. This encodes CASTLAGGNIQYF.

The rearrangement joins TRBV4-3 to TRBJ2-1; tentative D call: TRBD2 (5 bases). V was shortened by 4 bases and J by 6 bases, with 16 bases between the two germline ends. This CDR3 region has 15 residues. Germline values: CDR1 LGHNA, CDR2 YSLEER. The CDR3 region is CASSPTGLPPNEQFF. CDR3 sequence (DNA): TGCGCCAGCAGCCCCACCGGACTCCCGCCCAATGAGCAGTTCTTC.

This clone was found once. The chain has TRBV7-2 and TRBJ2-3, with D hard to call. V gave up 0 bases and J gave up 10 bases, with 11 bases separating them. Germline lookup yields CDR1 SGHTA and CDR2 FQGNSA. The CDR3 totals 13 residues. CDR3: CASSLAENDPQYF. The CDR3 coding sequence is TGTGCCAGCAGCTTAGCTGAGAACGATCCGCAGTATTTT.

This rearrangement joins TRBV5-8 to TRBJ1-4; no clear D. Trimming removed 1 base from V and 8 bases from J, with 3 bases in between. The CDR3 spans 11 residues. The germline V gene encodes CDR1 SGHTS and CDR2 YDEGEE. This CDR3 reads CASSLKEKLFF. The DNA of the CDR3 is TGTGCCAGCAGCTTGAAGGAAAAACTGTTTTTT.

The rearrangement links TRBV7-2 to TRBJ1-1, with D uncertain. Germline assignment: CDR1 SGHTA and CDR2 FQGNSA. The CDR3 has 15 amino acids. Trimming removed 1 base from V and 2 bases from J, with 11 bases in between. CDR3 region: CASSLVSGVNTEAFF. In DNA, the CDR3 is TGTGCCAGCAGCTTAGTATCGGGAGTAAACACTGAAGCTTTCTTT.

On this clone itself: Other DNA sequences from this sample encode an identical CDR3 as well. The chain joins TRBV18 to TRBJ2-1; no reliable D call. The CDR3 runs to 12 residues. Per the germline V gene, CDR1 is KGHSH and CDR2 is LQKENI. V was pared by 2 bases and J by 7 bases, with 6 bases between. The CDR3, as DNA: TGTGCCAGCTCACCAAACCGTAATGAGCAGTTCTTC. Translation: CASSPNRNEQFF.

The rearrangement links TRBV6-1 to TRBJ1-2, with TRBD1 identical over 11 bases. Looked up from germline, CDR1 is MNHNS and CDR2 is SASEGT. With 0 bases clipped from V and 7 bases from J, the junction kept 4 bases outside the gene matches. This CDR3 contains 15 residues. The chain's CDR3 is CASSEAGQGAFGYTF. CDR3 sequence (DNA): TGTGCCAGCAGTGAAGCTGGACAGGGGGCTTTTGGCTACACCTTC.

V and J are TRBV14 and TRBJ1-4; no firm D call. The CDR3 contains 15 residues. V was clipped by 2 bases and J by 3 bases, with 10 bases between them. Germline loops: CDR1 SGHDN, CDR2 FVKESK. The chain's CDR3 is CASSQQRAANEKLFF. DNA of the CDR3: TGTGCCAGCAGCCAACAACGAGCAGCTAATGAAAAACTGTTTTTT.